The 7 T cell receptor beta chains below were found in one sample sequenced in a study of T cells in Graves' hyperthyroidism and ophthalmopathy. The source material, RNA transcripts, was used to amplify TCR beta CDR3 regions. When the TCR CDR3 underwent first-round RT-PCR, the HTBI primer set was used. TCRdb ran MiXCR on the multiplex PCR reads and lists one entry per CDR3 protein. This sample has about 680,000 distinct CDR3 sequences, with under 45% found just once. The sequenced sample consisted of blood. The source is a middle-aged woman with Graves' hyperthyroidism.

This clonotype was counted many times. V and J are TRBV5-8 and TRBJ2-7; D is unclear. The CDR3 contains 15 residues. Trimming pared 0 bases from V and 5 bases from J, leaving 15 bases between. The germline gives CDR1 SGHTS, CDR2 YDEGEE. The CDR3 DNA is TGTGCCAGCAGCTTGGTGCCAGGATCAAAGCACGAGCAGTACTTC. Its translation is CASSLVPGSKHEQYF.

V and J are TRBV4-1 and TRBJ1-1, with D tentatively TRBD1 (6 bases). V gave up 3 bases and J gave up 0 bases, with 14 bases separating them. CDR1 MGHRA and CDR2 YSYEKL come from the germline V gene. The CDR3 loop spans 16 amino acids. The CDR3 spells CASSHSRTELNTEAFF. As DNA, the CDR3 is TGCGCCAGCAGCCATTCCCGGACAGAACTGAACACTGAAGCTTTCTTT.

The rearrangement joins TRBV28 to TRBJ1-2, with 12 bases matching TRBD1. Germline V gene lookup returns CDR1 MDHEN and CDR2 SYDVKM. V gave up 7 bases and J gave up 4 bases; unmatched junction bases: 13. This CDR3 comprises 17 residues. The CDR3 bases are TGTGCCAGCACCCCTCTCGGGACAGGGGGCGTCCTCTATGGCTACACCTTC. Protein: CASTPLGTGGVLYGYTF.

The V and J genes are TRBV10-3 and TRBJ1-1, with a tentative D call TRBD1 (5 bases). Trimming shortened V by 6 bases and J by 4 bases, and 9 bases separated the two germline ends. CDR3 length: 12 amino acids. The V gene's germline CDR1 is ENHRY and CDR2 SYGVKD. Written as DNA, the CDR3 is TGTGCCATCAGGGCAGGGTTCACTGAAGCTTTCTTT. This sequence encodes CAIRAGFTEAFF.

In this sample, this clonotype turned up many times. The chain has TRBV6-1 and TRBJ1-2; D possibly corresponds to TRBD1 (5 bases). Germline V gives CDR1 MNHNS, CDR2 SASEGT. Trimming took 5 bases from V and 3 from J, leaving 13 bases between them. The CDR3 is 14 residues long. CDR3 nucleotide sequence: TGTGCCAGCAGTCAAGACAGTTCATACTATGGCTACACCTTC. Protein: CASSQDSSYYGYTF.

On this clonotype itself: At one end the junction does not follow the germline gene, possibly because of a read error. V is TRBV5-1 and J is TRBJ1-1, with D hard to call. Germline CDR1 is SGHRS and CDR2 is YFSETQ. This CDR3 contains 12 residues. CDR3 DNA: TGTGCCAGCAGTTCGAGAACCACTGAAGCTTTCTTT. This gives the protein CASSSRTTEAFF.

The chain combines TRBV25-1 with TRBJ2-3; 8 nucleotides align to TRBD2. With 9 bases clipped from V and 1 base from J, the junction kept 9 bases outside the gene matches. This CDR3 has 15 residues. CDR1 MGHDK and CDR2 SYGVNS come from the germline V gene. Written as DNA, the CDR3 is TGTGCCAGTACCGGGGGGGGGCGGCGCACAGATACGCAGTATTTT. It encodes CASTGGGRRTDTQYF.